This TCR beta chain derives from a study of shared clonotypes between healthy human individuals. Study-level points and caveats: When compared with the clonotypes that were shared by all four sorted-subset donors, the non-shared clonotypes turned out to have lower generation probabilities.

As for this clone: Its antigen is not identified.

Researchers ran the assay at a deep level. The assay was immunoSEQ multiplex PCR, and TCRdb's table has in-frame clones only and misses some. In the table there are about 1,500,000 clones, about 96% of which are singletons. Sequencing was performed on naive CD4+ T cells sorted from blood. Stated subset: CD45RA+ positively selected. The TCR comes from a man younger than 40 in good health.

CDR3 in DNA: TGTGCCAGCAGCTCCCCCGGAGGAACCGGGGAGCTGTTTTTT. Amino acid sequence: CASSSPGGTGELFF. The chain joins TRBV7-3 to TRBJ2-2; maybe TRBD2 (5 bases). Germline V gene lookup returns CDR1 SGHTA and CDR2 FQGTGA. With 4 bases removed from V and 5 bases from J, the gap between germline ends came to 11 bases. This CDR3 has 14 amino acids.